This T cell receptor (beta chain) is drawn from a study of cytomegalovirus exposure and HLA in healthy donors. PCR primers comprised 60 Vbeta and 13 Jbeta primers. Measured with immunoSEQ multiplex PCR; TCRdb has only the in-frame clones, and not every one. The sample has 150,000 to 200,000 clones; 70% to 85% are singletons. Between the trimmed V and J ends, which lost 1 base and 7 bases, there was a span of 7 bases. The germline gives CDR1 LNHDA, CDR2 SQIVND (reference sequence). There are 12 residues in the CDR3. Points on this clone: Its specificity is not known.

Findings and limits, study-wide: Fewer N-insertions than the roughly 630-donor mean were reportedly shown by an Asian-associated ancestry cluster in a later analysis.

The chain joins TRBV19 to TRBJ1-2; D unclear. Material for sequencing was PBMCs. The TCR was taken from a woman aged 25 to 39 in good health and CMV-seronegative. This CDR3 reads CASSIGESGYTF. Written as DNA, the CDR3 is TGTGCCAGTAGTATAGGAGAAAGTGGCTACACCTTC. The entire variable domain, with the rest obtained from reference TRBV19 and TRBJ1-2, is as follows: DGGITQSPKYLFRKEGQNVTLSCEQNLNHDAMYWYRQDPGQGLRLIYYSQIVNDFQKGDIAEGYSVSREKKESFPLTVTSAQKNPTAFYLCASSIGESGYTFGSGTRLTVV.